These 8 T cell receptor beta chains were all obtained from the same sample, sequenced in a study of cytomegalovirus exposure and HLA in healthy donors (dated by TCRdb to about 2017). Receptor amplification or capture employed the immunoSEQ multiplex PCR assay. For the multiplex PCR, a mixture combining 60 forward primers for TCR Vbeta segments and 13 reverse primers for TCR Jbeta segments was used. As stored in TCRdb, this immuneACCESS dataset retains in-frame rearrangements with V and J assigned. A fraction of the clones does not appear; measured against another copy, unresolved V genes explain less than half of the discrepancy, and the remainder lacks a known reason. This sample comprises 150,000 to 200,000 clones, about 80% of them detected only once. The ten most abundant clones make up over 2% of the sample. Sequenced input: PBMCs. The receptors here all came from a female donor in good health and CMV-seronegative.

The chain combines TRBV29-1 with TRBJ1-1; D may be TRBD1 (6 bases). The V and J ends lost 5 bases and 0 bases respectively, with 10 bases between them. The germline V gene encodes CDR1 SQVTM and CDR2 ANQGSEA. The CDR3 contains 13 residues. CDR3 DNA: TGCAGCGTTAACAGGGAGATGAACACTGAAGCTTTCTTT. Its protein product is CSVNREMNTEAFF.

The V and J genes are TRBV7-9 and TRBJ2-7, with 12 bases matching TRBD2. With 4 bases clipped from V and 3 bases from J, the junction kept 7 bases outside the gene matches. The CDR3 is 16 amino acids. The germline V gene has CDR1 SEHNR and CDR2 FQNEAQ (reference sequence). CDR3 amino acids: CASSSFGLAGFYEQYF. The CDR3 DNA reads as TGTGCCAGCAGCTCCTTCGGACTAGCGGGATTCTACGAGCAGTACTTC.

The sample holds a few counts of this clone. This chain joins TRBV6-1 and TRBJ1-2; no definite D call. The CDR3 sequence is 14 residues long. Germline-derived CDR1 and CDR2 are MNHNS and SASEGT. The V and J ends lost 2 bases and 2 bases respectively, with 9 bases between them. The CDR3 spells CASSEHSGNYGYTF. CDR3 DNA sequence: TGTGCCAGCAGTGAACATTCGGGAAACTATGGCTACACCTTC.

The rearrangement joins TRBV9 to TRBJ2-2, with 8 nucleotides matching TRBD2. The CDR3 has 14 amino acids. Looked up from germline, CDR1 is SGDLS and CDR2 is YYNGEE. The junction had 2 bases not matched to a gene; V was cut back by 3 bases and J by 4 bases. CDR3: CASSASGGTGELFF. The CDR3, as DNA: TGTGCCAGCAGCGCGAGCGGGGGCACCGGGGAGCTGTTTTTT.

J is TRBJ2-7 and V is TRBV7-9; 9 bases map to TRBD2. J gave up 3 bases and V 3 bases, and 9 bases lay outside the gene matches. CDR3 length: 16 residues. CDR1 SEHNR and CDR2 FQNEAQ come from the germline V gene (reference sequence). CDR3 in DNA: TGTGCCAGCAGCTTGGGTCTGGCTAGCGGGATCTACGAGCAGTACTTC. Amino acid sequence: CASSLGLASGIYEQYF.

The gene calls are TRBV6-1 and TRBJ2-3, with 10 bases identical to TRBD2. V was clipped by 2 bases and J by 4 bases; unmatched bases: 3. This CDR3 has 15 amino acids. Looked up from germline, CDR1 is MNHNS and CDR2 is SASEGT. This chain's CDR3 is CASSETAGGPDTQYF. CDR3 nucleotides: TGTGCCAGCAGTGAAACAGCGGGAGGGCCAGATACGCAGTATTTT.

Here the CDR3 reads CASRRTGNYGYTF. CDR3 bases: TGTGCCAGCCGACGGACAGGAAACTATGGCTACACCTTC. This chain links TRBV5-4 with TRBJ1-2; 7 nucleotides agree with TRBD1. Germline assignment: CDR1 SGHNT and CDR2 YYREEE (reference sequence). V lost 7 bases to trimming and J lost 2 bases; unmatched junction nucleotides: 5. CDR3 length equals 13 residues. The variable domain in full, completed from reference TRBV5-4 and TRBJ1-2, reads ETGVTQSPTHLIKTRGQQVTLRCSSQSGHNTVSWYQQALGQGPQFIFQYYREEENGRGNFPPRFSGLQFPNYSSELNVNALELDDSALYLCASRRTGNYGYTFGSGTRLTVV.

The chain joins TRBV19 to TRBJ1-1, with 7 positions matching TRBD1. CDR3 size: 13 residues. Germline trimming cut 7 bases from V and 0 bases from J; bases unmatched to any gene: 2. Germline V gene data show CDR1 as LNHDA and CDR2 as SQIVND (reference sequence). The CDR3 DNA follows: TGTGCCAGTATGGACAGGTTGAACACTGAAGCTTTCTTT. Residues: CASMDRLNTEAFF.